The 3 T cell receptor beta chains in this list originate from one sample, sequenced in a study of T cell responses to AZD1222 COVID-19 vaccine (dated by TCRdb to the early 2020s). Explained via the paper, the time point label denotes: baseline before first vaccination. The library was produced with the immunoSEQ multiplex PCR assay. What TCRdb holds here is the immuneACCESS table cut down to in-frame rearrangements. Part of the clones is not present; checked against another copy, under half of the missing clones reflect an unresolved V gene, and the others are unexplained. The sample data list approximately 50,000 clones, and about 83% of these were observed just once. 6.6% of the sample goes to the ten largest clones. The sequencing here drew on peripheral blood, taken on day 0 of AZD1222 vaccination. Receptors originate from an adult in good health.

This clone was seen a handful of times. This chain links TRBV28 with TRBJ1-1; D is ambiguous. The CDR3 has 15 amino acids. V was trimmed by 3 bases and J by 5 bases, leaving 16 bases between them. CDR1 and CDR2 (germline): MDHEN, SYDVKM. In nucleotides, the CDR3 is TGTGCCAGCAGTTTGGGCAGCGGGTTTCGGACTGAAGCTTTCTTT. It specifies CASSLGSGFRTEAFF.

This rearrangement joins TRBV5-6 to TRBJ1-2; 7 bases agree with TRBD1. The V segment lost 1 base and the J segment 4 bases; nucleotides outside the gene matches: 7. CDR1 and CDR2 (germline): SGHDT, YYEEEE. The CDR3 spans 15 residues. This CDR3 is CASSLSVRGGYGYTF. CDR3 in DNA: TGTGCCAGCAGCTTGTCGGTCAGGGGGGGCTATGGCTACACCTTC.

This chain links TRBV29-1 with TRBJ2-5; TRBD1 matches at 10 bases. After removal of 6 bases from V and 5 bases from J, the junction contained 6 bases not matched to a gene. The CDR3 runs to 13 residues. From germline, CDR1 is SQVTM and CDR2 ANQGSEA. CDR3 DNA: TGCAGCGTGGGACAGGGGAGGTCGGAGACCCAGTACTTC. Translating it yields CSVGQGRSETQYF.